The 30 T cell receptor beta chains given below trace back to one sample, sequenced in a study of regulatory T cells in long-lasting Graves disease. Time point: persistent/refractory GD, antithyroid drugs over 5 years with positive TRAb. PBMC-extracted RNA yielded the TCR library. Investigators prepared the TCR beta libraries by applying iRepertoire HTBI primers and Arm-PCR of CDR3 regions. TCRdb processed the multiplex PCR reads anew with MiXCR; each CDR3 protein has one entry. The sample holds 300,000 to 400,000 distinct CDR3 sequences, roughly a fifth seen once. The sequences come from peripheral blood mononuclear cells (PBMCs), collected when the disease was refractory, from a patient treated with antithyroid drugs. Receptors were obtained from a female donor with Graves disease.

This clonotype turned up a few times. V gene TRBV6-1 combines with J gene TRBJ2-7; 10 positions agree with TRBD1. The junction had 7 bases not matched to a gene; V was cut back by 8 bases and J by 6 bases. From germline, CDR1 is MNHNS and CDR2 SASEGT. This CDR3 comprises 13 residues. The CDR3 nucleotides are TGTGCCAGCTGGGGACAGGGGAATGGCGAGCAGTACTTC. It translates to CASWGQGNGEQYF.

The V gene is TRBV6-2 or TRBV6-3, the J gene TRBJ2-1; D is perhaps TRBD2 (6 bases). The CDR3 is 15 residues long. Trimming left V 5 bases short and J 1 base short, with 12 bases between. Germline V gene sequence: CDR1 MNHEY, CDR2 SVGEGT. In DNA, the CDR3 is TGTGCCAGCAGTGCGGGACGTGATTCCTACAATGAGCAGTTCTTC. Encoded protein: CASSAGRDSYNEQFF.

This clonotype occurred a few times. CDR3 nucleotides: TGTGCCACCAGCACAGCGGGGGCAGGCGCCCTCTACGAGCAGTACTTC. Its protein product is CATSTAGAGALYEQYF. The rearrangement joins TRBV15 to TRBJ2-7; 8 bases fit TRBD2. Germline V gene lookup returns CDR1 LNHNV and CDR2 YYDKDF (reference sequence). V dropped 4 bases and J dropped 3; count of bases not matched to a gene: 11. This CDR3 has 16 residues.

The V gene is TRBV13, the J gene TRBJ1-1, with TRBD1 matching over 8 bases. V shed 5 bases and J 4 bases; nucleotides not matched to a gene: 6. The CDR3 covers 14 residues. Germline V gene sequence: CDR1 PRHDT, CDR2 FYEKMQ (reference sequence). The CDR3 here is CASSHPTGATEAFF. In nucleotides, the CDR3 is TGTGCCAGCAGCCACCCGACAGGGGCCACTGAAGCTTTCTTT.

A few counts support this clonotype. The rearrangement joins TRBV7-6 to TRBJ1-6, with no clear D. The germline V gene has CDR1 SGHVS and CDR2 FNYEAQ. The CDR3 length is 16 residues. V lost 2 bases and J lost 6, with 14 bases in between. The CDR3, as DNA: TGTGCCAGCAGCTTATCTTGGCAGGACCGTAATTCACCCCTCCACTTT. Amino acid sequence: CASSLSWQDRNSPLHF.

This clonotype was counted a few times. An end of the junction differs from the germline gene, which may be a read error. The chain carries TRBV11-1 and TRBJ2-7; D is unclear. Germline CDR1 SGHAT, CDR2 FQDESV (reference sequence). The CDR3 runs to 14 residues. CDR3 DNA sequence: TGTGCCAGCAACTTAATGTCGGCTGTGAACGAGCAGTACTTC. It translates to CASNLMSAVNEQYF. The variable domain in full, with the rest retrieved from reference TRBV11-1 and TRBJ2-7, is EAEVAQSPRYKITEKSQAVAFWCDPISGHATLYWYRQILGQGPELLVQFQDESVVDDSQLPKDRFSAERLKGVDSTLKIQPAELGDSAMYLCASNLMSAVNEQYFGPGTRLTVT.

Many counts were recorded for this clonotype. This sequence joins TRBV7-2 and TRBJ1-2, with D uncertain. The V gene's germline CDR1 is SGHTA and CDR2 FQGNSA. This CDR3 has 15 residues. Between the trimmed V and J ends, which lost 5 bases and 6 bases, there was a span of 19 bases. The CDR3 here is CASSGYLGLGDGYTF. The DNA of the CDR3 is TGTGCCAGCAGCGGATATTTAGGGTTGGGCGATGGCTACACCTTC.

The chain employs TRBV7-9 and TRBJ1-1; TRBD1 matches at 10 bases. Germline V gene data show CDR1 as SEHNR and CDR2 as FQNEAQ (reference sequence). With V trimmed by 5 bases and J by 4 bases, 10 bases remained unmatched. There are 16 residues in the CDR3. CDR3 nucleotide sequence: TGTGCCAGCAGCATAACCGGGACAGGGGCAAGCACTGAAGCTTTCTTT. This translates into CASSITGTGASTEAFF.

This clonotype was observed many times. The gene calls are TRBV12-3 or TRBV12-4 and TRBJ2-7, with 9 nucleotides matching TRBD1. Germline trimming cut 5 bases from V and 0 bases from J; bases unmatched to any gene: 20. The CDR3 contains 20 residues. The CDR3 DNA follows: TGTGCCAGCAGTCGTCTCCCAGGGACAGGGATTTGGGGAAGCTCCTACGAGCAGTACTTC. Translating gives CASSRLPGTGIWGSSYEQYF.

J is TRBJ1-2 and V is TRBV14; D is undetermined. This CDR3 contains 16 residues. The V end lost 2 bases, the J end lost 5 bases, and 18 bases lay between the germline ends. Germline lookup yields CDR1 SGHDN and CDR2 FVKESK. CDR3 DNA: TGTGCCAGCAGCCAAACTGCTGGGGAGAGCCCTTATGGCTACACCTTC. Protein: CASSQTAGESPYGYTF. The variable domain in full, with the rest retrieved from reference TRBV14 and TRBJ1-2, is EAGVTQFPSHSVIEKGQTVTLRCDPISGHDNLYWYRRVMGKEIKFLLHFVKESKQDESGMPNNRFLAERTGGTYSTLKVQPAELEDSGVYFCASSQTAGESPYGYTFGSGTRLTVV.

Regarding this clonotype: This sequence may be a read error, since a much larger clone differs from it by one base. Written as DNA, the CDR3 is TGTGCCTGGAGCCGGACAGGGTACGGCTACACCTTC. Protein sequence: CAWSRTGYGYTF. The rearrangement uses TRBV30 and TRBJ1-2, with TRBD1 matching over 8 bases. This CDR3 spans 12 amino acids. Germline V CDR1 and CDR2: GTSNPN, SVGIG (reference sequence). Trimming cost V 3 bases and J 8 bases; bases outside gene matches: 5.

The genes are TRBV11-2 and TRBJ2-1; a weak D match, TRBD2 (5 bases). V lost 1 base and J lost 6, with 16 bases in between. Germline V lookup: CDR1 SGHAT, CDR2 FQNNGV. The CDR3 totals 16 residues. Written as DNA, the CDR3 is TGTGCCAGCAGCTTAGTTGCTAGGGCGGCGGGCAATGAGCAGTTCTTC. As protein: CASSLVARAAGNEQFF.

At least ten counts were recorded for this clonotype. CDR3 protein: CAISAVGVTREQYF. In nucleotides, the CDR3 is TGTGCCATCAGTGCGGTTGGTGTCACGCGCGAGCAGTACTTC. V usage is TRBV10-3 and J usage is TRBJ2-7; D ambiguous. Germline lookup yields CDR1 ENHRY and CDR2 SYGVKD. The germline V and J ends were trimmed by 4 bases and 6 bases, with 16 bases remaining between them. The CDR3 consists of 14 residues.

This clonotype showed up just a few times. The CDR3 loop reads CASSQGWGVMNTEAFF. CDR3 DNA sequence: TGTGCCAGCAGCCAAGGGTGGGGAGTAATGAACACTGAAGCTTTCTTT. The gene calls are TRBV4-2 and TRBJ1-1; no definite D call. CDR3 length: 16 residues. The V and J ends lost 1 base and 0 bases respectively, with 12 bases between them. The germline V gene has CDR1 LGHNA and CDR2 YNFKEQ.

This clonotype was counted many times. V is TRBV12-3 or TRBV12-4 and J is TRBJ1-5; TRBD1 is a possible D gene (5 bases). The CDR3 is 13 residues long. Deletions cut 5 bases from V and 6 bases from J, with 11 bases between. The CDR3 DNA sequence: TGTGCCAGCAGTCCCCAGGGAGCTCAGCCCCAGCATTTT. Its translation is CASSPQGAQPQHF.

This clonotype was seen a handful of times. The chain joins TRBV29-1 to TRBJ1-1; D not resolved. The V end lost 2 bases, the J end lost 5 bases, and 15 bases lay between the germline ends. From germline, CDR1 is SQVTM and CDR2 ANQGSEA. The CDR3 consists of 14 residues. DNA for the CDR3: TGCAGCGTTGAAATGCGCCTCCGGAGAACTGAAGCTTTCTTT. Amino acids: CSVEMRLRRTEAFF.

This clonotype was detected only a few times. The chain has TRBV7-9 and TRBJ2-4, with D possibly being TRBD1 (6 bases). The CDR3 length is 15 residues. V was trimmed by 3 bases and J by 3 bases, leaving 12 bases between them. Germline CDR1 SEHNR, CDR2 FQNEAQ (reference sequence). The DNA of the CDR3 is TGTGCCAGCAGCTTTCAATGGACAGACAAAAACATTCAGTACTTC. Translation gives CASSFQWTDKNIQYF. The whole variable domain, remainder taken from reference TRBV7-9 and TRBJ2-4, is DTGVSQNPRHKITKRGQNVTFRCDPISEHNRLYWYRQTLGQGPEFLTYFQNEAQLEKSRLLSDRFSAERPKGSFSTLEIQRTEQGDSAMYLCASSFQWTDKNIQYFGAGTRLSVL.

In this sample, this clonotype turned up a few times. The V call is TRBV5-1, the J call TRBJ2-7, with TRBD1 as a possible D gene (6 bases). V lost 5 bases and J lost 3, with 15 bases in between. This CDR3 is built from 14 residues. CDR1 SGHRS and CDR2 YFSETQ come from the germline V gene. CDR3 DNA sequence: TGCGCCAGCAGTTACGGACAGTTTGACTACGAGCAGTACTTC. Amino acid sequence: CASSYGQFDYEQYF.

This clonotype has just a few counts. The gene calls are TRBV7-2 and TRBJ1-3, with D maybe TRBD1 (6 bases). V lost 4 bases and J lost 2, with 15 bases in between. Germline values: CDR1 SGHTA, CDR2 FQGNSA. This CDR3 spans 16 amino acids. CDR3 DNA: TGTGCCAGCAGCTCAAGGACAGTGCTACCTGGAAACACCATATATTTT. It translates to CASSSRTVLPGNTIYF.

This clonotype was picked up many times. This sequence joins TRBV6-5 and TRBJ2-7, with 10 positions matching TRBD1. The CDR3 is made up of 15 amino acids. V gave up 1 base and J gave up 3 bases; unmatched junction bases: 3. Germline CDR1 reads MNHEY; CDR2 reads SVGAGI. Here the CDR3 DNA reads TGTGCCAGCAGTTACTACAGGACAGGGGGCTACGAGCAGTACTTC. Encoded protein: CASSYYRTGGYEQYF.

The chain employs TRBV20-1 and TRBJ1-1, with D perhaps matching TRBD1 (5 bases). CDR3 length: 14 residues. V lost 3 bases, J lost 0 bases, and 11 bases lay in between. In germline, CDR1 is DFQATT, CDR2 SNEGSKA (reference sequence). The CDR3 nucleotides read TGCAGTGCTAGGAGGGGACCACTGAACACTGAAGCTTTCTTT. This gives the protein CSARRGPLNTEAFF.

Comments on this clonotype: Here the CDR3 omits its conserved ending phenylalanine or tryptophan, so a read error is the likely source. V gene TRBV19 combines with J gene TRBJ1-1; D perhaps matches TRBD1 (5 bases). The germline V gene has CDR1 LNHDA and CDR2 SQIVND (reference sequence). This CDR3 has 12 residues. The CDR3 DNA is TGTACCAGTAGTATCCGGGGGGAGGAGGCTTTCCTT. The encoded protein is CTSSIRGEEAFL.

This rearrangement joins TRBV20-1 to TRBJ1-5, with TRBD1 as a possible D gene (5 bases). This CDR3 contains 13 residues. V shed 3 bases and J shed 8 bases, with 14 bases lying between them. CDR1 is DFQATT and CDR2 is SNEGSKA in the germline V gene (reference sequence). The CDR3 region is CSASPGGGKPQHF. As DNA, the CDR3 is TGCAGTGCTAGCCCTGGGGGGGGGAAGCCCCAGCATTTT.

The V call is TRBV4-3, the J call TRBJ1-2, with D possibly being TRBD1 (6 bases). Germline values: CDR1 LGHNA, CDR2 YSLEER. The V end lost 4 bases, the J end lost 8 bases, and 14 bases lay between the germline ends. The CDR3 loop spans 13 amino acids. This CDR3 is CASSPAGVSGYTF. CDR3 DNA: TGCGCCAGCAGCCCCGCAGGGGTAAGCGGCTACACCTTC.

This clonotype showed up just a few times. The chain is built from TRBV9 and TRBJ1-4; 7 positions agree with TRBD1. The CDR3 has 18 residues. Germline V gives CDR1 SGDLS, CDR2 YYNGEE. Trimming cost V 3 bases and J 4 bases; bases outside gene matches: 15. As DNA, the CDR3 is TGTGCCAGCAGCGCCGGTCTTCGGCAGGGGGGCAATAATGAAAAACTGTTTTTT. Residues: CASSAGLRQGGNNEKLFF.

The J gene is TRBJ1-5, the V gene TRBV5-1, with TRBD1 matching over 12 bases. J gave up 9 bases and V 3 bases, and 7 bases lay outside the gene matches. CDR1 is SGHRS and CDR2 is YFSETQ in the germline V gene. The CDR3 contains 15 residues. CDR3 nucleotides: TGCGCCAGCAGCTCGGGGACAGGGGGCGGTCGGCCCCAGCATTTT. Amino acids: CASSSGTGGGRPQHF.

This chain connects TRBV11-1 to TRBJ2-3, with no clear D. The germline CDR1 and CDR2 sequences are SGHAT and FQDESV (reference sequence). The V gene lost 5 bases and the J gene lost 3 bases, with 12 bases spanning the gap. The CDR3 runs 14 residues. The DNA of the CDR3 is TGTGCCAGCAGCCGGACCGAGCGTACAGATACGCAGTATTTT. Its protein product is CASSRTERTDTQYF.

This sequence joins TRBV28 and TRBJ2-1; unclear D gene. Germline loops: CDR1 MDHEN, CDR2 SYDVKM. This CDR3 contains 15 residues. V was shortened by 6 bases and J by 0 bases, with 12 bases between the two germline ends. DNA for the CDR3: TGTGCCAGCAGCCATCCCCGGAGCTCCTACAATGAGCAGTTCTTC. Amino acids: CASSHPRSSYNEQFF.

The rearrangement links TRBV20-1 to TRBJ2-5; D not resolved. This CDR3 is built from 10 residues. The germline gives CDR1 DFQATT, CDR2 SNEGSKA (reference sequence). V was cut by 6 bases and J by 5 bases, with 7 bases left in between. The CDR3 loop is CSAGPETQYF. The DNA of the CDR3 is TGCAGTGCCGGGCCGGAGACCCAGTACTTC.

The gene calls are TRBV19 and TRBJ2-2, with D perhaps TRBD2 (7 bases). V shed 1 base and J shed 0 bases, with 15 bases lying between them. This CDR3 spans 18 amino acids. Germline CDR1 and CDR2: LNHDA and SQIVND (reference sequence). The CDR3 sequence is CASSIVWGGATNTGELFF. The CDR3 bases are TGTGCCAGTAGTATAGTGTGGGGGGGGGCCACGAACACCGGGGAGCTGTTTTTT.